This T cell receptor beta chain was documented in a study of response to subunit inactivated influenza vaccine. General study findings and limits: The study's authors posited that every seasonal influenza vaccination enlists few new T cells.

In germline, CDR1 is SGHRS, CDR2 YFSETQ. Trimming stripped 0 bases from V and 7 bases from J, with 17 bases between. The CDR3 runs to 15 residues. One entry per CDR3 protein results from TCRdb running MiXCR on the RT-PCR reads. This sample carries more than 500,000 distinct CDR3 sequences, about 11% of them seen once, and the ten largest clones take around 10%. This clonotype was detected only a few times. Its antigen remains unknown. This sample also belongs to another study, concerning T cells expressing NK-cell markers. That work adds: Production of TCR beta cDNA relied on 5'RACE template switching with UMIs. Cells sorted as CD3+CD56+NKG2C+, CD3+CD56+NKG2C- and CD3+CD56-NKG2C+ T cells supplied the TCR beta repertoires. There were seven HCMV-seropositive donors and one seronegative donor among the eight sequenced. A few donors likewise had their CD3+CD56-NKG2C+ fraction led by these clonotypes.

The origin of this receptor is a man aged 45-60 years who received an inactivated influenza vaccine. This specimen consisted of PBMCs from blood, obtained on the day of vaccination. The gene calls are TRBV5-1 and TRBJ2-7; D gene uncertain. CDR3 DNA sequence: TGCGCCAGCAGCTTGGCGTTCCACAAAGTGGGGGAGCAGTACTTC. Translation gives CASSLAFHKVGEQYF.